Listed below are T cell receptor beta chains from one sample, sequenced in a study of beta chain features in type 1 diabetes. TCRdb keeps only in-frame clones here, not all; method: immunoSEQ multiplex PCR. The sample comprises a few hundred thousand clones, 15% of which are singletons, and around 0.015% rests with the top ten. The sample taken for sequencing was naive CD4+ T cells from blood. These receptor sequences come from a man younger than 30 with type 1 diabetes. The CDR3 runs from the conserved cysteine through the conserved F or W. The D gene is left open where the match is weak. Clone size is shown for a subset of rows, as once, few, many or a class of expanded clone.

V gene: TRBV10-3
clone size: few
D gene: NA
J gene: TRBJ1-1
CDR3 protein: CAISESGSEAFF
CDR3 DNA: TGTGCCATCAGTGAGTCAGGGAGTGAAGCTTTCTTT

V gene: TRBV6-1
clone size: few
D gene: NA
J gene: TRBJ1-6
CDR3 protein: CASQGSSYNSPLHF
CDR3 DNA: TGTGCAAGCCAGGGAAGCTCCTATAATTCACCCCTCCACTTT

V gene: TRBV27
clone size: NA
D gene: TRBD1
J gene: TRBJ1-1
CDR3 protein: CASSSRDRGPSEAFF
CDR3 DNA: TGTGCCAGCAGTTCCCGGGACAGGGGGCCTAGTGAAGCTTTCTTT

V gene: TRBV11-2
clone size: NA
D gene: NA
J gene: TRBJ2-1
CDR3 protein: CASSLGSFWAGYSNEQFF
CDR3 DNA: TGTGCCAGCAGCTTAGGCTCCTTCTGGGCGGGGTACTCCAATGAGCAGTTCTTC

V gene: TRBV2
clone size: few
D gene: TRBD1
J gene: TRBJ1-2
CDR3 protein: CASSDRTGNYGYTF
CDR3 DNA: TGTGCCAGCAGTGACCGGACAGGGAACTATGGCTACACCTTC

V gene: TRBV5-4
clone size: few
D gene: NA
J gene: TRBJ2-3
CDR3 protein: CASSLDGTSPTQYF
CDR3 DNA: TGTGCCAGCAGCTTGGATGGGACATCGCCTACGCAGTATTTT

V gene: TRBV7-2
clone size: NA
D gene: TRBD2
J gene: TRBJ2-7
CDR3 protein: CASSSGTSGSREQYF
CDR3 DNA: TGTGCCAGCAGCTCCGGGACTAGCGGGAGTCGAGAGCAGTACTTC

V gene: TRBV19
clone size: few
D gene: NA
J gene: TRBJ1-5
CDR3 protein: CAAGESYSNQPQHF
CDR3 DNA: TGTGCAGCGGGGGAGTCCTATAGCAATCAGCCCCAGCATTTT

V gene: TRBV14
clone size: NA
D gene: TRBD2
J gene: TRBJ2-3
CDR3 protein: CASSQGLAGSTDTQYF
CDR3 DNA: TGTGCCAGCAGCCAAGGACTAGCGGGATCGACAGATACGCAGTATTTT

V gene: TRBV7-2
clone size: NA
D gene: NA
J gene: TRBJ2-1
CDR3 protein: CASSLSWGGDEQFF
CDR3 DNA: TGTGCCAGCAGCTTAAGTTGGGGCGGAGATGAGCAGTTCTTC

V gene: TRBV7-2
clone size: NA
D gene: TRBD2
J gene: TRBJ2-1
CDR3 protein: CASSPRHSGGAWRSEQFF
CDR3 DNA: TGTGCCAGCAGCCCGAGACACAGCGGGGGGGCTTGGCGCAGTGAGCAGTTCTTC

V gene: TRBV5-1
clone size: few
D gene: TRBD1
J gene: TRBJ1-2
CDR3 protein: CASALTGITGYTF
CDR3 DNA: TGCGCCAGCGCGTTGACAGGGATAACGGGCTACACCTTC

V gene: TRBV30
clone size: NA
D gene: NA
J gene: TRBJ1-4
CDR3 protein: CAWSVPGTIHREKLFF
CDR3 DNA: TGTGCCTGGAGTGTACCAGGCACGATCCACAGAGAAAAACTGTTTTTT

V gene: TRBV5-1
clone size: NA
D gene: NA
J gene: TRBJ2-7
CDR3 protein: CASSFQGSSEQYF
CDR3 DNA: TGCGCCAGCAGCTTCCAGGGGAGCAGCGAGCAGTACTTC

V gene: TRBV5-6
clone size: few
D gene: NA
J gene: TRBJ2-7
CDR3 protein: CASSLGTEYEQYF
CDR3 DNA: TGTGCCAGCAGCTTGGGGACTGAGTACGAGCAGTACTTC

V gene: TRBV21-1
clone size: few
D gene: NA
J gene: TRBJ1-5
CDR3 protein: CASSKPIGAEGASRNQPQHF
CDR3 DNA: TGTGCCAGCAGCAAACCCATCGGGGCGGAGGGGGCGAGTAGGAATCAGCCCCAGCATTTT

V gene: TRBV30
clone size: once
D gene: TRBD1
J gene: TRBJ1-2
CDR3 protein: CAWIPWTGRGGGYTF
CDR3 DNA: TGTGCCTGGATCCCTTGGACAGGCCGAGGTGGAGGCTACACCTTC

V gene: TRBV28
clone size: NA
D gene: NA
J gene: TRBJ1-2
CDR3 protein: CASSLSIGGVGYTF
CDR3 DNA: TGTGCCAGCAGCCTCTCGATAGGAGGGGTGGGCTACACCTTC

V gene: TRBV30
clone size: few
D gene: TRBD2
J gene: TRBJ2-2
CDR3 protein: CAWRGSGRSGELFF
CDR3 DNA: TGTGCCTGGAGGGGCAGCGGGAGAAGCGGGGAGCTGTTTTTT

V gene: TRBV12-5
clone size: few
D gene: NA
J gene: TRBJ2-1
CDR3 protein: CASEPGQVNEQFF
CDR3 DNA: TGTGCTAGTGAACCGGGACAAGTCAATGAGCAGTTCTTC

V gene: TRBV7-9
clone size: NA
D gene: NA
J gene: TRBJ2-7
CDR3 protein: CASSSGGTGTGTYEQYF
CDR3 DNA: TGTGCCAGCAGCTCGGGGGGAACCGGGACAGGAACCTACGAGCAGTACTTC

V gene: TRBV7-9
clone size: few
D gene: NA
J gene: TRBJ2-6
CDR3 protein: CASSPGFSGANVLTF
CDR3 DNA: TGTGCCAGCAGTCCAGGATTCTCTGGGGCCAACGTCCTGACTTTC

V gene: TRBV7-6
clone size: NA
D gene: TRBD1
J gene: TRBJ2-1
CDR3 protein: CASSPTIRDSNEQFF
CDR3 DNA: TGTGCCAGCAGCCCAACCATCCGGGACAGCAATGAGCAGTTCTTC

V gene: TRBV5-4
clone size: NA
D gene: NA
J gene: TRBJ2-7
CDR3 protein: CASSLTGFWDEQYF
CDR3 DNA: TGTGCCAGCAGCTTGACGGGATTCTGGGACGAGCAGTACTTC

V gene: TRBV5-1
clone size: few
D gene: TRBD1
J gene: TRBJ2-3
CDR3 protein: CASSPGQAADTQYF
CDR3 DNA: TGCGCCAGCAGCCCAGGACAGGCAGCAGATACGCAGTATTTT

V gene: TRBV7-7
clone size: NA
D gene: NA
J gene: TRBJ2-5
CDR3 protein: CASSLGTVRETQYF
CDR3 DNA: TGTGCCAGCAGCTTAGGGACAGTGAGAGAGACCCAGTACTTC

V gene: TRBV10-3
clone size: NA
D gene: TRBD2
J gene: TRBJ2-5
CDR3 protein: CAISDSGGVGTQYF
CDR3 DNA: TGTGCCATCAGTGACTCGGGAGGGGTGGGGACCCAGTACTTC

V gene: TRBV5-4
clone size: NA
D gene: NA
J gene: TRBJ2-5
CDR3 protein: CASSLTSAGRWETQYF
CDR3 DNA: TGTGCCAGCAGTCTGACATCGGCAGGGAGGTGGGAGACCCAGTACTTC

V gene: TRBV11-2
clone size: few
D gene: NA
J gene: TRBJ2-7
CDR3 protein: CASRTTNYPYEQYF
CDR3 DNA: TGTGCCAGCAGGACGACAAATTACCCCTACGAGCAGTACTTC

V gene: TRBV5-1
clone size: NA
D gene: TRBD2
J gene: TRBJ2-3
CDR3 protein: CASSLDGRDADTQYF
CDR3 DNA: TGCGCCAGCAGCTTGGACGGGAGGGATGCAGATACGCAGTATTTT

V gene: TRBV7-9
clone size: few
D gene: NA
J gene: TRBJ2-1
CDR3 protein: CASSLGPGQGGGYNEQFF
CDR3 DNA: TGTGCCAGCAGCTTAGGGCCGGGACAAGGCGGGGGATACAATGAGCAGTTCTTC

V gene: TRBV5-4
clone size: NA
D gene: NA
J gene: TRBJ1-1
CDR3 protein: CASSLGGDTEAFF
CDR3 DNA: TGTGCCAGCAGCTTGGGGGGGGACACTGAAGCTTTCTTT

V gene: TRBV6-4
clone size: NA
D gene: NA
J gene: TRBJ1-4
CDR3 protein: CASRVGQSGKLFF
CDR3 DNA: TGTGCCAGCAGAGTCGGACAGTCGGGTAAACTGTTTTTT

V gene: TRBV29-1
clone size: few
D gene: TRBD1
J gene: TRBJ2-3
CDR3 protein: CSVEARGPAPNTQYF
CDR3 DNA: TGCAGCGTTGAGGCCAGGGGGCCGGCCCCGAATACGCAGTATTTT

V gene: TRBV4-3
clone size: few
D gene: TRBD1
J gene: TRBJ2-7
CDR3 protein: CASSQGHRQGANEQYF
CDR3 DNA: TGCGCCAGCAGCCAAGGACATCGACAGGGGGCTAACGAGCAGTACTTC

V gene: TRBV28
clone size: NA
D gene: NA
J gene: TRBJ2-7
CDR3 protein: CASSLTAPDGRQYF
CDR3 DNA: TGTGCCAGCAGTTTAACCGCGCCTGATGGGCGCCAGTACTTC

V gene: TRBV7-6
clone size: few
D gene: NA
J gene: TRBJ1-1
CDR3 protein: CASSLSPPVRGTEAFF
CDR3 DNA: TGTGCCAGCAGCTTATCTCCCCCTGTGAGGGGGACTGAAGCTTTCTTT

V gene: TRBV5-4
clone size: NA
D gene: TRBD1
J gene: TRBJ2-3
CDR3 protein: CASSLTGDSPDTQYF
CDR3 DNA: TGTGCCAGCAGCTTAACAGGGGATTCTCCAGATACGCAGTATTTT

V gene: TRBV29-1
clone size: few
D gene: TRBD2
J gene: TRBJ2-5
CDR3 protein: CSVVGRVFQETQYF
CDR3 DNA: TGCAGCGTTGTAGGGAGGGTATTCCAAGAGACCCAGTACTTC

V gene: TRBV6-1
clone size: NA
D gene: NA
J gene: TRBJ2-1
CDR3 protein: CASSVDDYPGEQFF
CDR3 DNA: TGTGCCAGCAGCGTCGACGACTACCCGGGCGAGCAGTTCTTC

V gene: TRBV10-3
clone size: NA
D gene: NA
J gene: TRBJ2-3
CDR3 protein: CAIARRDTQYF
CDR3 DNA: TGTGCCATCGCCCGCAGGGATACGCAGTATTTT

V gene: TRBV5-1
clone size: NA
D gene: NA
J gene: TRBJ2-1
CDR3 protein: CASSLVAGKKDEQFF
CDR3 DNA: TGCGCCAGCAGCTTGGTGGCGGGTAAAAAGGATGAGCAGTTCTTC

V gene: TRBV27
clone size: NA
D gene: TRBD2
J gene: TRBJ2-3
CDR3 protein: CASSSRTSGRVDTQYF
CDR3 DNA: TGTGCCAGCAGTTCCCGGACTAGCGGACGGGTGGATACGCAGTATTTT

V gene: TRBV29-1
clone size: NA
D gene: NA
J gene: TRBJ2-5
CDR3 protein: CSVAQGIETQYF
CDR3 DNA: TGCAGCGTTGCCCAGGGAATCGAGACCCAGTACTTC

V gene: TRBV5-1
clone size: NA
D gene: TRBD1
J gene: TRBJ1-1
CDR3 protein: CASSLGDRGSGTEAFF
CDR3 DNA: TGCGCCAGCAGCTTGGGGGACAGGGGGAGTGGAACTGAAGCTTTCTTT

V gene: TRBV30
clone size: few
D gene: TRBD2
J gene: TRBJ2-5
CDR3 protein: CAWSISGMAETQYF
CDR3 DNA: TGTGCCTGGAGTATTAGCGGGATGGCTGAGACCCAGTACTTC